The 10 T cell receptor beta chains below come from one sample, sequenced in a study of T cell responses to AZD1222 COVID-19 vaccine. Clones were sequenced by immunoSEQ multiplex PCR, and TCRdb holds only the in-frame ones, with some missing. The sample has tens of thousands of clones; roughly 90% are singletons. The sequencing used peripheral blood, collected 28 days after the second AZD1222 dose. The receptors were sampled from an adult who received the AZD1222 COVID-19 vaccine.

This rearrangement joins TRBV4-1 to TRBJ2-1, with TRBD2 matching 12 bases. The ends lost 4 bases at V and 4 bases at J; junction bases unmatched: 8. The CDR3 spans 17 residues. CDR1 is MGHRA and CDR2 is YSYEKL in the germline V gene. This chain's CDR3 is CASSPLAGGPGYNEQFF. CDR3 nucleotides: TGCGCCAGCAGCCCCCTAGCGGGAGGGCCTGGGTACAATGAGCAGTTCTTC.

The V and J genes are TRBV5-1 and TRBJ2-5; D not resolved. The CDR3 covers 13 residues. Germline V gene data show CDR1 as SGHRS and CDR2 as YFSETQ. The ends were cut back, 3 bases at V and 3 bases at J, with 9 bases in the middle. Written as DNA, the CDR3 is TGCGCCAGCAGCTCGGCCCCTGAAGAGACCCAGTACTTC. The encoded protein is CASSSAPEETQYF.

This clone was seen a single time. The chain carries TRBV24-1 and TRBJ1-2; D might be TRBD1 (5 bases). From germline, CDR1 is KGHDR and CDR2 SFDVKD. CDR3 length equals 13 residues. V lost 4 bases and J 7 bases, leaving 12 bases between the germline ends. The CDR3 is CATSEAGTRGYTF. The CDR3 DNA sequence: TGTGCCACCAGTGAGGCAGGGACCCGTGGCTACACCTTC.

The CDR3: CASSERTNTGELFF. CDR3 sequence (DNA): TGCGCCAGCAGTGAGCGGACCAACACCGGGGAGCTGTTTTTT. The V gene is TRBV10-1, the J gene TRBJ2-2, with unresolved D. Per the germline V gene, CDR1 is WNHNN and CDR2 is SYGVQD (reference sequence). The CDR3 runs 14 residues. V lost 2 bases and J lost 2, with 6 bases in between.

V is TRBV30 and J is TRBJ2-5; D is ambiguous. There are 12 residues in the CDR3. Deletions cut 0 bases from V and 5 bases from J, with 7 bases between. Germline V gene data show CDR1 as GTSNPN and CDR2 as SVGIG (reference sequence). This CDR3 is CAWSVTGETQYF. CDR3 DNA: TGTGCCTGGAGTGTAACTGGGGAGACCCAGTACTTC.

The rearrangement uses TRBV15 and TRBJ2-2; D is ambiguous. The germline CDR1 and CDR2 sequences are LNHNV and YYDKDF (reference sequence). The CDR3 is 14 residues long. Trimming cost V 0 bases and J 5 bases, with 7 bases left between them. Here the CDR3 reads CATSRDDWTGELFF. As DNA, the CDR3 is TGTGCCACCAGCAGAGATGATTGGACCGGGGAGCTGTTTTTT. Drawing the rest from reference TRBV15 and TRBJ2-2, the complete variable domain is DAMVIQNPRYQVTQFGKPVTLSCSQTLNHNVMYWYQQKSSQAPKLLFHYYDKDFNNEADTPDNFQSRRPNTSFCFLDIRSPGLGDTAMYLCATSRDDWTGELFFGEGSRLTVL.

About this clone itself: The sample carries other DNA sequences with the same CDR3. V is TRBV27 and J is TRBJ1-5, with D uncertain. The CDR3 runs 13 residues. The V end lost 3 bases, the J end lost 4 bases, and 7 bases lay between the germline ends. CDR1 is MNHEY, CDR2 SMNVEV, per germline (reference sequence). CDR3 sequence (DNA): TGTGCCAGCAGTTTTGGAGGGAATCAGCCCCAGCATTTT. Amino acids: CASSFGGNQPQHF.

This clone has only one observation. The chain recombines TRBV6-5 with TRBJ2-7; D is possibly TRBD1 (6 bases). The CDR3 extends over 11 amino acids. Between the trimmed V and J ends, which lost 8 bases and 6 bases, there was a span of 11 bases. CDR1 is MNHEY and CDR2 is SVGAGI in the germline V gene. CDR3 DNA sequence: TGTGCCAGCCTAGGGGGTCTCGAGCAGTACTTC. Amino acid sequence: CASLGGLEQYF.

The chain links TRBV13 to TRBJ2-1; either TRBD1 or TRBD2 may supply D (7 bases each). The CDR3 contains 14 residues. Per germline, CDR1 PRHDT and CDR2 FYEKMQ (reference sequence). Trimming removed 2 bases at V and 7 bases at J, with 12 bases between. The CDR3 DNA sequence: TGTGCCAGCAGCTTACGGCAGGGGGGGAATGAGCAGTTCTTC. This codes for CASSLRQGGNEQFF.

CDR3 bases: TGTGCCAGCAGTTACGGGCGGGGCTCCTACAATGAGCAGTTCTTC. This codes for CASSYGRGSYNEQFF. The chain joins TRBV6-5 to TRBJ2-1; weak D call: TRBD2 (6 bases). The germline V gene has CDR1 MNHEY and CDR2 SVGAGI. This CDR3 spans 15 amino acids. Trimming removed 2 bases at V and 0 bases at J, with 8 bases between.